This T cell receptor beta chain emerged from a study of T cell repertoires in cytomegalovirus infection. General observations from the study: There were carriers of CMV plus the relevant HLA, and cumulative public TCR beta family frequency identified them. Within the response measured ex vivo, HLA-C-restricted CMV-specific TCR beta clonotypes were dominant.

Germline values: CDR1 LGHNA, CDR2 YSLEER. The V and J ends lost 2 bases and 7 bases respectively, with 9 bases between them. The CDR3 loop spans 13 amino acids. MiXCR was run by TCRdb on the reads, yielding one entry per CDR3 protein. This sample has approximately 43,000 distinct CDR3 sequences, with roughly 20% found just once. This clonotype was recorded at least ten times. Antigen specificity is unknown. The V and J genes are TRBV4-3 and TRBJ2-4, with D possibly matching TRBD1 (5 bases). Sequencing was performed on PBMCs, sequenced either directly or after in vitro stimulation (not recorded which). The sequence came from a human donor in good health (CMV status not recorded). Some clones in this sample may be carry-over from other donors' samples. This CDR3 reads CASSQFSGNIQYF. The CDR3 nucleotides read TGCGCCAGCAGCCAATTCTCAGGGAACATTCAGTACTTC.